One sample yielded the 19 T cell receptor beta chains listed below, sequenced in a study of blood T cell repertoires in COVID-19. Libraries were prepared by immunoSEQ multiplex PCR; TCRdb keeps only in-frame clonotypes and omits some of them. The sample has 350,000 to 400,000 clones, nearly 90% seen once; the top ten hold 6.5%. The sample was peripheral blood. All receptors come from a man aged 18 to 35 with active or convalescent COVID-19.

The chain combines TRBV7-3 with TRBJ2-2; D might be TRBD2 (5 bases). The V gene lost 5 bases and the J gene lost 0 bases, with 16 bases spanning the gap. CDR3 length: 17 amino acids. The V gene's germline CDR1 is SGHTA and CDR2 FQGTGA. CDR3 protein: CASSHLFSGTNTGELFF. CDR3 sequence (DNA): TGTGCCAGCAGCCACCTATTCTCGGGGACGAACACCGGGGAGCTGTTTTTT.

The V gene is TRBV11-2, the J gene TRBJ2-5, with 10 nucleotides matching TRBD2. V lost 6 bases, J lost 5 bases, and 6 bases stayed unmatched. This CDR3 spans 14 amino acids. Germline CDR1 is SGHAT and CDR2 is FQNNGV. The chain's CDR3 is CASRSGGAWETQYF. As DNA, the CDR3 is TGTGCCAGCAGAAGCGGGGGGGCCTGGGAGACCCAGTACTTC.

The CDR3 DNA follows: TGTGCCACCAGTGCCCGACAGGGCTTGGGCTATGGCTACACCTTC. Translating it yields CATSARQGLGYGYTF. This sequence joins TRBV24-1 and TRBJ1-2; TRBD1 aligns across 7 bases. The CDR3 has 15 amino acids. Unmatched junction bases numbered 9, after V lost 5 bases and J lost 4 bases. The germline V gene has CDR1 KGHDR and CDR2 SFDVKD.

This chain connects TRBV7-9 to TRBJ2-7; 10 nucleotides agree with TRBD2. CDR3 length: 15 residues. Losses at the gene ends were 5 bases for V and 3 bases for J; bases not matched to a gene: 7. The germline gives CDR1 SEHNR, CDR2 FQNEAQ (reference sequence). CDR3 amino acids: CASSIQRGGNYEQYF. In DNA, the CDR3 is TGTGCCAGCAGCATACAGCGGGGGGGTAACTACGAGCAGTACTTC.

The chain links TRBV7-9 to TRBJ1-1, with a tentative D call TRBD1 (6 bases). Trimming removed 5 bases at V and 3 bases at J, with 13 bases between. Per germline, CDR1 SEHNR and CDR2 FQNEAQ (reference sequence). This CDR3 comprises 14 residues. CDR3 sequence (DNA): TGTGCCAGCAGCGTTACAGGGTTCGACACTGAAGCTTTCTTT. This translates into CASSVTGFDTEAFF. Supplemented by reference TRBV7-9 and TRBJ1-1, the full variable domain reads DTGVSQNPRHKITKRGQNVTFRCDPISEHNRLYWYRQTLGQGPEFLTYFQNEAQLEKSRLLSDRFSAERPKGSFSTLEIQRTEQGDSAMYLCASSVTGFDTEAFFGQGTRLTVV.

V is TRBV7-3 and J is TRBJ2-1; TRBD1 might be the D (6 bases). The CDR3 totals 16 residues. The V and J ends lost 2 bases and 8 bases respectively, with 19 bases between them. Looked up from germline, CDR1 is SGHTA and CDR2 is FQGTGA. CDR3 sequence reads: CASSLSRQALNHEQFF. In DNA form, the CDR3 reads TGTGCCAGCAGCTTATCACGACAGGCACTTAACCATGAGCAGTTCTTC.

The chain has TRBV4-3 and TRBJ2-1; TRBD1 matches 9 bases. Germline V gene lookup returns CDR1 LGHNA and CDR2 YSLEER. This CDR3 has 16 residues. V lost 3 bases to trimming and J lost 8 bases; unmatched junction nucleotides: 11. CDR3: CASSQLQGARIYEQFF. The DNA for the CDR3 is TGCGCCAGCAGCCAGTTACAGGGGGCGCGGATCTATGAGCAGTTCTTC.

The rearrangement joins TRBV29-1 to TRBJ1-4; possibly TRBD1 for D (6 bases). Trimming shortened V by 5 bases and J by 7 bases, and 11 bases separated the two germline ends. This CDR3 comprises 12 residues. From germline, CDR1 is SQVTM and CDR2 ANQGSEA. DNA for the CDR3: TGCAGCGTTTTTCAAGGGGGTGAAAAACTGTTTTTT. This translates into CSVFQGGEKLFF.

J is TRBJ2-1 and V is TRBV14, with TRBD2 as a possible D gene (5 bases). This CDR3 is 13 amino acids long. V was shortened by 2 bases and J by 9 bases, with 11 bases between the two germline ends. Germline V gene lookup returns CDR1 SGHDN and CDR2 FVKESK. CDR3 loop: CASSQIREGEQFF. CDR3 nucleotide sequence: TGTGCCAGCAGCCAAATCCGGGAAGGTGAGCAGTTCTTC.

This chain uses TRBV10-3 with TRBJ2-2, with 7 bases aligning to TRBD1. The CDR3 has 15 amino acids. V gave up 7 bases and J gave up 3 bases; unmatched junction bases: 8. From germline, CDR1 is ENHRY and CDR2 SYGVKD. CDR3 nucleotide sequence: TGTGCCATCATGTCCGGGACAGCGTACACCGGGGAGCTGTTTTTT. Its protein is CAIMSGTAYTGELFF.

The chain recombines TRBV9 with TRBJ2-1; D might be TRBD2 (6 bases). This CDR3 has 14 amino acids. Trimming stripped 4 bases from V and 4 bases from J, with 12 bases between. Germline assignment: CDR1 SGDLS and CDR2 YYNGEE. CDR3 amino acids: CASSIGTYYNEQFF. CDR3 DNA sequence: TGTGCCAGCAGCATCGGGACTTATTACAATGAGCAGTTCTTC. The variable domain in full, completed from reference TRBV9 and TRBJ2-1, reads DSGVTQTPKHLITATGQRVTLRCSPRSGDLSVYWYQQSLDQGLQFLIQYYNGEERAKGNILERFSAQQFPDLHSELNLSSLELGDSALYFCASSIGTYYNEQFFGPGTRLTVL.

The chain uses TRBV28 and TRBJ2-1, with 13 bases identical to TRBD2. The CDR3 length is 15 residues. CDR1 MDHEN and CDR2 SYDVKM come from the germline V gene. V dropped 6 bases and J dropped 8; count of bases not matched to a gene: 7. The CDR3 DNA reads TGTGCCAGCAGCCTGAGGACTAGCGGGGGTCATGAGCAGTTCTTC. Protein sequence: CASSLRTSGGHEQFF.

The V gene is TRBV24-1, the J gene TRBJ2-5; TRBD2 aligns across 7 bases. J gave up 1 base and V 4 bases, and 8 bases lay outside the gene matches. The germline CDR1 and CDR2 sequences are KGHDR and SFDVKD. The CDR3 runs 16 residues. CDR3 loop: CATSELGRQTQETQYF. The CDR3 DNA reads as TGTGCCACCAGTGAGCTCGGGAGGCAAACCCAAGAGACCCAGTACTTC.

The V call is TRBV5-1, the J call TRBJ1-2, with D possibly being TRBD1 (6 bases). In germline, CDR1 is SGHRS, CDR2 YFSETQ. With 3 bases removed from V and 0 bases from J, the gap between germline ends came to 9 bases. The CDR3 is 14 amino acids. CDR3 DNA: TGCGCCAGCAGCTGGGACACCGCTAACTATGGCTACACCTTC. Protein sequence: CASSWDTANYGYTF.

This chain uses TRBV19 with TRBJ1-5, with 10 bases matching TRBD1. Germline V lookup: CDR1 LNHDA, CDR2 SQIVND (reference sequence). The CDR3 has 15 residues. Trimming at V came to 6 bases and at J to 4 bases, leaving 6 bases not matched to a gene. The CDR3 nucleotides read TGTGCCAGTAGCCTAGGGACAGGGGTGAATCAGCCCCAGCATTTT. It specifies CASSLGTGVNQPQHF. The full variable domain, its missing parts supplied by reference TRBV19 and TRBJ1-5, is DGGITQSPKYLFRKEGQNVTLSCEQNLNHDAMYWYRQDPGQGLRLIYYSQIVNDFQKGDIAEGYSVSREKKESFPLTVTSAQKNPTAFYLCASSLGTGVNQPQHFGDGTRLSIL.

The V gene is TRBV5-1, the J gene TRBJ2-5, with TRBD1 matching over 11 bases. The CDR3 is made up of 16 amino acids. V lost 6 bases to trimming and J lost 5 bases; unmatched junction nucleotides: 12. Germline-derived CDR1 and CDR2 are SGHRS and YFSETQ. The DNA of the CDR3 is TGCGCCAGCAACAAATGGACAGGGGGCGTTTTGGAGACCCAGTACTTC. This sequence encodes CASNKWTGGVLETQYF.

The chain employs TRBV24-1 and TRBJ1-1; D possibly corresponds to TRBD1 (5 bases). With 5 bases removed from V and 1 base from J, the gap between germline ends came to 7 bases. The CDR3 length is 13 residues. From germline, CDR1 is KGHDR and CDR2 SFDVKD. Here the CDR3 reads CATSGQGNTEAFF. CDR3 in DNA: TGTGCCACCAGTGGGCAGGGGAACACTGAAGCTTTCTTT.

The rearrangement joins TRBV7-2 to TRBJ2-7; 7 bases are a match to TRBD2. This CDR3 comprises 14 residues. V shed 2 bases and J 7 bases; nucleotides not matched to a gene: 8. Per the germline V gene, CDR1 is SGHTA and CDR2 is FQGNSA. The CDR3 reads CASSLRGWEGEQYF. The DNA of the CDR3 is TGTGCCAGCAGCTTACGTGGGTGGGAGGGGGAGCAGTACTTC.

This clone has just one count. The V gene is TRBV6-2 or TRBV6-3, the J gene TRBJ2-2; D might be TRBD1 (5 bases). This CDR3 is 19 amino acids long. Germline values: CDR1 MNHEY, CDR2 SVGEGT. Trimming pared 6 bases from V and 0 bases from J, leaving 23 bases between. The CDR3 loop is CASSHHHIDSPANTGELFF. As DNA, the CDR3 is TGTGCCAGCAGCCACCATCACATCGACAGTCCCGCGAACACCGGGGAGCTGTTTTTT.